The rows below give T cell receptor beta chains drawn from one sample of a study. TCRdb re-derived calls from the 5' RACE reads in MiXCR, one entry per CDR3 protein. The sample shows approximately 53,000 distinct CDR3 sequences, roughly 30% of them seen only once. Sample: tumor-infiltrating memory CD4+ T cells sorted from the breast tumor. These receptors were collected from a female donor with breast cancer. CDR3s include the opening cysteine and the closing phenylalanine or tryptophan. The D gene is left open where the match is weak. Rows may omit the clone size; those that give it use once, few, many or a size class.

CDR3 protein: CASSSTAQAGGQNEQSF
CDR3 DNA: TGTGCCAGCAGTTCCACAGCACAAGCGGGAGGGCAGAATGAGCAGTCCTTC
clone size: .
D gene: TRBD2
V gene: TRBV28
J gene: TRBJ2-1

CDR3 protein: CASSEYSRDTQYF
CDR3 DNA: TGTGCCAGCAGTGAATACAGTCGGGATACGCAGTATTTT
clone size: .
D gene: .
V gene: TRBV25-1
J gene: TRBJ2-3

CDR3 protein: CASSEEPTYEQYF
CDR3 DNA: TGCGCCAGCAGTGAGGAGCCGACTTACGAGCAGTACTTC
clone size: few
D gene: .
V gene: TRBV10-2
J gene: TRBJ2-7

CDR3 protein: CASSLMTGGLGETQYF
CDR3 DNA: TGTGCCAGCAGCTTGATGACAGGGGGCTTAGGGGAGACCCAGTACTTC
clone size: many
D gene: TRBD1
V gene: TRBV5-5
J gene: TRBJ2-5

CDR3 protein: CATSGSNTGELFF
CDR3 DNA: TGTGCCACCAGTGGCTCGAACACCGGGGAGCTGTTTTTT
clone size: few
D gene: .
V gene: TRBV24-1
J gene: TRBJ2-2

CDR3 protein: CASSEPSVDEQFF
CDR3 DNA: TGTGCCAGCAGCGAGCCGTCCGTGGATGAGCAGTTCTTC
clone size: .
D gene: .
V gene: TRBV3-1
J gene: TRBJ2-1

CDR3 protein: CASSYRGSEAFF
CDR3 DNA: TGTGCCAGCAGTTACCGCGGGAGTGAAGCTTTCTTT
clone size: .
D gene: .
V gene: TRBV6-5
J gene: TRBJ1-1

CDR3 protein: CSASREENGYTF
CDR3 DNA: TGCAGTGCTAGTAGGGAGGAAAATGGCTACACCTTC
clone size: few
D gene: .
V gene: TRBV20-1
J gene: TRBJ1-2

CDR3 protein: CASSGTATDTQYF
CDR3 DNA: TGTGCCAGCAGTGGGACAGCCACAGATACGCAGTATTTT
clone size: .
D gene: TRBD1
V gene: TRBV28
J gene: TRBJ2-3

CDR3 protein: CASFSAGELFF
CDR3 DNA: TGCGCCAGCTTCAGCGCCGGGGAGCTGTTTTTT
clone size: .
D gene: .
V gene: TRBV5-1
J gene: TRBJ2-2

CDR3 protein: CSVGRASGGAVTDTQYF
CDR3 DNA: TGCAGCGTTGGAAGGGCTAGCGGGGGGGCCGTAACAGATACGCAGTATTTT
clone size: few
D gene: TRBD2
V gene: TRBV29-1
J gene: TRBJ2-3

CDR3 protein: CASSPDRSSTDTQYF
CDR3 DNA: TGTGCCAGCAGTCCCGACAGGTCGAGCACAGATACGCAGTATTTT
clone size: .
D gene: .
V gene: TRBV25-1
J gene: TRBJ2-3

CDR3 protein: CASSFSGGSGNTIYF
CDR3 DNA: TGCGCCAGCAGCTTTTCTGGAGGCTCTGGAAACACCATATATTTT
clone size: .
D gene: .
V gene: TRBV5-1
J gene: TRBJ1-3

CDR3 protein: CASSSGLQPYEQYF
CDR3 DNA: TGCGCCAGCAGCTCCGGACTGCAACCCTACGAGCAGTACTTC
clone size: few
D gene: .
V gene: TRBV5-1
J gene: TRBJ2-7

CDR3 protein: CASSSGTGDSPLHF
CDR3 DNA: TGTGCCAGCAGTTCCGGGACAGGAGATTCACCCCTCCACTTT
clone size: .
D gene: TRBD1
V gene: TRBV7-8
J gene: TRBJ1-6

CDR3 protein: CAWSGVTEAFF
CDR3 DNA: TGTGCCTGGAGTGGGGTCACGGAAGCTTTCTTT
clone size: .
D gene: .
V gene: TRBV30
J gene: TRBJ1-1

CDR3 protein: CSAPQTDTQYF
CDR3 DNA: TGCAGTGCTCCCCAAACAGATACGCAGTATTTT
clone size: .
D gene: .
V gene: TRBV20-1
J gene: TRBJ2-3

CDR3 protein: CASSGGQRNEKLFF
CDR3 DNA: TGTGCCAGCAGCGGGGGACAGCGAAATGAAAAACTGTTTTTT
clone size: many
D gene: TRBD1
V gene: TRBV9
J gene: TRBJ1-4